This T cell receptor beta chain was sequenced during a study of identical twins' blood T cells. This CDR3 region has 16 residues. V lost 3 bases to trimming and J lost 5 bases; unmatched junction nucleotides: 8. The germline V gene encodes CDR1 MDHEN and CDR2 SYDVKM. TCRdb recomputed calls from the 5' RACE reads with MiXCR, one row per CDR3 protein. The data contain 300,000 to 450,000 distinct CDR3 sequences, 28% of them singletons. The rearrangement uses TRBV28 and TRBJ1-5; 9 bases are shared with TRBD1. This receptor was obtained from a woman between 18 and 50 years old in good health. Input material: PBMCs. The CDR3 reads CASSFATGGAYQPQHF. CDR3 DNA: TGTGCCAGCAGTTTTGCCACAGGGGGCGCGTATCAGCCCCAGCATTTT.